This entry is about one TCR beta chain. Its antigen is currently not known. Base qualities are not recorded, but no much larger clone differs from it by a single base. The data were obtained in a study of T cells in localized non-small cell lung cancer (dated by TCRdb to 2018 to 2021). The study in broad terms: The study examined T cell repertoires in a few hundred patients with early-stage NSCLC and compared tumors with uninvolved tumor-adjacent lungs. The cohort was made up of roughly 250 treatment-naive NSCLC patients whose localized lung tumors had been resected. The mean age of the NSCLC patients was just over 65 years, with 130 or so men and around 100 women.

The paper's findings and limits, for the study overall: Longer overall survival was associated with higher T cell density in blood, whereas shorter survival was associated with higher clonality in adjacent lung. A median of about 50 of the top 100 tumor clones turned up in the paired uninvolved adjacent lung, and some 27 of those clones also ranked among the top 100 of that same adjacent lung. Because the study design was exploratory, TCR variables were selected using unadjusted p-values without false-discovery rate correction. Multi-region tumor sequencing was not performed, so intratumor heterogeneity could not be excluded. The highest T cell clonality was observed in uninvolved tumor-adjacent lung, where clonality exceeded that of tumor, suggesting that antigenic responses were more focused in uninvolved tumor-adjacent lung.

CDR1 and CDR2 are read off the germline V gene (reference sequence) as MNHEY and SMNVEV. Its CDR3 holds 18 amino acids, cysteine through phenylalanine. Here the CDR3 DNA is all that survives: 54 bases in frame from base 1. Germline trimming: 0 bases from V, 5 bases from J; junction bases outside gene matches: 15. At diagnosis, peripheral blood, uninvolved tumor-adjacent lung and tumor were collected and stored as a combination of fresh-frozen and FFPE material. For TCR repertoire profiling, the blood samples were analyzed as peripheral blood mononuclear cells. TCR beta CDR3 regions were sequenced from DNA using the immunoSEQ Assay. Per the original workflow: T cell density was computed as TCR beta template counts normalized to usable DNA estimated by amplifying housekeeping genes. Using the preseqR package, richness was estimated by extrapolating to 120,000 templates for tissue samples and 400,000 templates for PBMC samples. Clonality was defined by subtracting Pielou's evenness from one. Differential abundance testing on productive amino-acid clonotypes, with a minimum total count of 5 and an alpha of 0.1, was used to identify tissue-enriched TCRs. The Jaccard Index and the Morisita Overlap Index were used to measure how much the repertoires overlapped between compartments. GLIPH clustered TCR beta CDR3s with public tetramer-defined viral CDR3s; viral motifs required at least three viral sequences plus V-gene enrichment. The clones in this table, taken by TCRdb from immuneACCESS, are in-frame only. Not every clone is retained; where verified, under half of the shortfall comes from an unresolved V gene, and the cause of the rest is unknown. That table supplies the V and J calls and clone size; D and trimming were determined from the DNA. In this sample the table shows roughly 15,000 clones, around 89% of which occur a single time. 27% of the sample belongs to the ten largest clones.

The V and J segments used are TRBV27 and TRBJ1-2; 7 bases in between match TRBD1. The material sequenced was peripheral blood, taken before any cancer treatment. This sequence was found in a female donor aged 60 or older with stage III squamous cell lung carcinoma. Here is the DNA: TGTGCCAGCAGTTTATCGTTGTTCACGACAGGGAAGGGGTATGGCTACACCTTC. Its translation is CASSLSLFTTGKGYGYTF.